The 15 T cell receptor beta chains below come from one sample, sequenced in a study of blood T cell repertoires in COVID-19. Libraries were prepared by immunoSEQ multiplex PCR; TCRdb keeps only in-frame clonotypes and omits some of them. Here the sample spans about 160,000 clones, about four fifths being singletons. Sequenced: peripheral blood. The receptors shown here come from a man aged 18 to 30 with active or convalescent COVID-19.

The chain is built from TRBV28 and TRBJ1-1, with D maybe TRBD1 (5 bases). Germline CDR1 is MDHEN and CDR2 is SYDVKM. The CDR3 sequence is 16 residues long. Trimming removed 6 bases from V and 3 bases from J, with 20 bases in between. This CDR3 reads CASRRRDSRGDTEAFF. As DNA, the CDR3 is TGTGCCAGCAGGCGCCGGGACTCCCGAGGGGACACTGAAGCTTTCTTT. The full variable domain, its missing parts supplied by reference TRBV28 and TRBJ1-1, is DVKVTQSSRYLVKRTGEKVFLECVQDMDHENMFWYRQDPGLGLRLIYFSYDVKMKEKGDIPEGYSVSREKKERFSLILESASTNQTSMYLCASRRRDSRGDTEAFFGQGTRLTVV.

V usage is TRBV9 and J usage is TRBJ2-7; 10 bases line up with TRBD2. The CDR3 spans 16 residues. J lost 0 bases, V lost 4 bases, and 7 bases had no gene match. In germline, CDR1 is SGDLS, CDR2 YYNGEE. Here the CDR3 reads CASSPRGLATSYEQYF. CDR3 nucleotide sequence: TGTGCCAGCAGCCCTAGGGGACTAGCGACCTCCTACGAGCAGTACTTC.

The chain couples TRBV6-5 to TRBJ1-1; D may be TRBD1 (5 bases). This CDR3 is 14 amino acids long. Germline CDR1 and CDR2: MNHEY and SVGAGI. Trimming stripped 8 bases from V and 3 bases from J, with 16 bases between. CDR3 in DNA: TGTGCCAGCTTTTCGGGGGGGTCTCACACTGAAGCTTTCTTT. Protein sequence: CASFSGGSHTEAFF.

This chain uses TRBV9 with TRBJ2-7, with D possibly TRBD1 on 6 matching bases. Germline CDR1 is SGDLS and CDR2 is YYNGEE. The CDR3 totals 13 residues. V was cut by 3 bases and J by 3 bases, with 10 bases left in between. The CDR3 nucleotides are TGTGCCAGCAGCGGTGGGGGCCTCTACGAGCAGTACTTC. Translating gives CASSGGGLYEQYF. Based on the CDR3 plus reference TRBV9 and TRBJ2-7, the full variable domain is DSGVTQTPKHLITATGQRVTLRCSPRSGDLSVYWYQQSLDQGLQFLIQYYNGEERAKGNILERFSAQQFPDLHSELNLSSLELGDSALYFCASSGGGLYEQYFGPGTRLTVT.

This clone showed up just a few times. The chain links TRBV6-1 to TRBJ1-4, with 10 nucleotides matching TRBD1. The CDR3 has 15 residues. CDR1 MNHNS and CDR2 SASEGT come from the germline V gene. The junction had 1 base not matched to a gene; V was cut back by 0 bases and J by 6 bases. The CDR3 loop is CASSEAGQGDEKLFF. CDR3 bases: TGTGCCAGCAGTGAAGCTGGACAGGGGGATGAAAAACTGTTTTTT.

This chain uses TRBV12-3 or TRBV12-4 with TRBJ2-3, with D possibly being TRBD1 (5 bases). Trimming left V 7 bases short and J 5 bases short, with 10 bases between. The CDR3 is 12 amino acids. CDR3 loop: CASTWGLDTQYF. CDR3 coding DNA: TGTGCCAGCACCTGGGGCTTAGATACGCAGTATTTT.

The rearrangement joins TRBV3-1 (or the pseudogene TRBV3-2) to TRBJ2-7; tentatively, D is TRBD2 (6 bases). The CDR3 has 15 amino acids. Germline-derived CDR1 and CDR2 are LGHDT and YNNKEL (reference sequence). V was cut by 0 bases and J by 7 bases, with 16 bases left in between. The CDR3 reads CASSQEKLARYEQYF. CDR3 nucleotide sequence: TGTGCCAGCAGCCAAGAGAAACTAGCCAGGTATGAGCAGTACTTC.

The CDR3, as DNA: TGTGCCACCAGCAGAGATCAGAACAGGGCGGCTTCACCCCTCCACTTT. This sequence encodes CATSRDQNRAASPLHF. The rearrangement joins TRBV15 to TRBJ1-6; D possibly corresponds to TRBD1 (6 bases). The CDR3 length is 16 residues. Between the trimmed V and J ends, which lost 0 bases and 9 bases, there was a span of 15 bases. Germline-derived CDR1 and CDR2 are LNHNV and YYDKDF (reference sequence). Filled out from reference TRBV15 and TRBJ1-6, the complete variable domain reads DAMVIQNPRYQVTQFGKPVTLSCSQTLNHNVMYWYQQKSSQAPKLLFHYYDKDFNNEADTPDNFQSRRPNTSFCFLDIRSPGLGDTAMYLCATSRDQNRAASPLHFGNGTRLTVT.

CDR3: CASSLRLAGVLDEQYF. CDR3 sequence (DNA): TGTGCCAGCAGCCTCAGACTAGCGGGAGTATTGGACGAGCAGTACTTC. The genes are TRBV7-9 and TRBJ2-7; TRBD2 matches 12 bases. Germline V gene data show CDR1 as SEHNR and CDR2 as FQNEAQ (reference sequence). The CDR3 consists of 16 residues. V lost 5 bases to trimming and J lost 5 bases; unmatched junction nucleotides: 10.

CDR3 loop: CASSLLRGQGAEAFF. The DNA of the CDR3 is TGTGCCAGCAGTTTATTAAGAGGACAGGGCGCTGAAGCTTTCTTT. This chain joins TRBV28 and TRBJ1-1; 8 nucleotides match TRBD1. This CDR3 is 15 amino acids long. V was pared by 1 base and J by 6 bases, with 7 bases of the junction left unmatched. In germline, CDR1 is MDHEN, CDR2 SYDVKM.

About this clone itself: An end of the junction does not agree with germline; a read error may underlie this. The chain couples TRBV7-8 to TRBJ1-4; 7 bases map to TRBD1. From germline, CDR1 is SGHVS and CDR2 FQNEAQ. The CDR3 consists of 13 residues. Written as DNA, the CDR3 is TGTGCCAGCAGCTTATCCTGGACAGGCGTAGTGCATTTT. It encodes CASSLSWTGVVHF.

This chain uses TRBV7-8 with TRBJ1-5; 8 bases agree with TRBD1. After removal of 1 base from V and 6 bases from J, the junction contained 5 bases not matched to a gene. CDR3 length: 15 residues. Per the germline V gene, CDR1 is SGHVS and CDR2 is FQNEAQ. CDR3 bases: TGTGCCAGCAGCTTAGGACAGGGGCCTTCTCAGCCCCAGCATTTT. As protein: CASSLGQGPSQPQHF.

The V call is TRBV7-6, the J call TRBJ1-5; 8 nucleotides align to TRBD1. Germline V gene lookup returns CDR1 SGHVS and CDR2 FNYEAQ. J was trimmed by 0 bases and V by 1 base; bases with no gene match: 2. This CDR3 has 16 residues. In nucleotides, the CDR3 is TGTGCCAGCAGCTTAGGTACAGGGGGTAGCAATCAGCCCCAGCATTTT. Translating it yields CASSLGTGGSNQPQHF.

This clone has ten or more counts. The rearrangement uses TRBV5-1 and TRBJ2-7; TRBD2 is a possible D gene (5 bases). Germline loops: CDR1 SGHRS, CDR2 YFSETQ. V was trimmed by 5 bases and J by 0 bases, leaving 15 bases between them. The CDR3 sequence is 15 residues long. The CDR3 spells CASRISASISYEQYF. The CDR3 nucleotides are TGCGCCAGCAGGATATCTGCTAGCATCTCCTACGAGCAGTACTTC.

This sequence joins TRBV7-9 and TRBJ2-6; D possibly corresponds to TRBD1 (5 bases). Germline CDR1 is SEHNR and CDR2 is FQNEAQ (reference sequence). This CDR3 spans 16 amino acids. Trimming removed 3 bases at V and 1 base at J, with 10 bases between. DNA for the CDR3: TGTGCCAGCAGCTTTCGACAGACATCTGGGGCCAACGTCCTGACTTTC. Protein product: CASSFRQTSGANVLTF.